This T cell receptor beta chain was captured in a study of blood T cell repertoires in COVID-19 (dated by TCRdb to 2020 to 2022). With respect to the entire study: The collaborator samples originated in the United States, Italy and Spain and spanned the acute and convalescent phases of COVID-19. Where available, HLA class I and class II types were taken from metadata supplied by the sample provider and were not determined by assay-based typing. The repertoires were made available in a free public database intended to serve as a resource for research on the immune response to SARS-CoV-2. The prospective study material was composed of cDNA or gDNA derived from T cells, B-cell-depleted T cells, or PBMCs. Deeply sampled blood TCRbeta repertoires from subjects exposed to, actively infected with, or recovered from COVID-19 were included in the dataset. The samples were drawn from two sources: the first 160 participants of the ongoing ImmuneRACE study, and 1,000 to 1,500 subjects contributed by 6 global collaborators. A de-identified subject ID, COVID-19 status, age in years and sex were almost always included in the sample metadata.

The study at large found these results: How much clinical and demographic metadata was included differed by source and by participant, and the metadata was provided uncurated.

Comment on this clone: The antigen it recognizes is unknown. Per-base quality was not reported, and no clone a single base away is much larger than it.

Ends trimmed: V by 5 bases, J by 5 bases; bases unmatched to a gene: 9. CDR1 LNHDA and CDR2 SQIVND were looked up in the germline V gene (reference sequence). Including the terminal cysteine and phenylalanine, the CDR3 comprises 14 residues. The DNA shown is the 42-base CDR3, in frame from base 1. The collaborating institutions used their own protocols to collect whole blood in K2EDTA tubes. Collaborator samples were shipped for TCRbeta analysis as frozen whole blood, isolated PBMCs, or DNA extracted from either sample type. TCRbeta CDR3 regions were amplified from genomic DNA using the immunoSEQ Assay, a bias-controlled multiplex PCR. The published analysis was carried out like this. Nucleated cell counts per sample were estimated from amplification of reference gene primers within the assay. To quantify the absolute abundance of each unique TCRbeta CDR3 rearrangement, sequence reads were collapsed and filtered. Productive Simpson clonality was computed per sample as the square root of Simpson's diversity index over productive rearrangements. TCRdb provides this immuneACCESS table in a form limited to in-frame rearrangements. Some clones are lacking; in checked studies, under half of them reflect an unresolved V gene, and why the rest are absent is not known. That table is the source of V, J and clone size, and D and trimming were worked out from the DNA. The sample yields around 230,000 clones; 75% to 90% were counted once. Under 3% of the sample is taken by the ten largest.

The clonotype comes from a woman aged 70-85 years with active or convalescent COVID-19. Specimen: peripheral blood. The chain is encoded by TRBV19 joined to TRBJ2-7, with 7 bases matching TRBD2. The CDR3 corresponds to CASSEASGWHEQYF. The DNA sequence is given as TGTGCCAGTAGTGAGGCTAGCGGTTGGCACGAGCAGTACTTC.